This T cell receptor (beta chain) was recovered during a study of blood T cell repertoires in COVID-19. Study information: The samples span acute and convalescent COVID-19 from the United States, Italy and Spain. T cells, B-cell-depleted T cells, or PBMCs supplied cDNA or gDNA.

The V gene's germline CDR1 is MNHEY and CDR2 SMNVEV (reference sequence). The CDR3 spans 18 residues. J gave up 4 bases and V 4 bases, and 10 bases lay outside the gene matches. Here immunoSEQ multiplex PCR was the method, and the copy in TCRdb shows in-frame clones only, minus some. This sample has tens of thousands of clones, with more than 70% found just once. This clone was observed a few times. Sequenced input: peripheral blood. The rearrangement joins TRBV27 to TRBJ2-1; 13 nucleotides align to TRBD2. This sequence originates from a man aged 60 to 69 with acute or convalescent COVID-19. The CDR3 DNA is TGTGCCAGCAGTTCCGGGACTAGCGGGACCCAACTTTACAATGAGCAGTTCTTC. It yields the protein CASSSGTSGTQLYNEQFF.